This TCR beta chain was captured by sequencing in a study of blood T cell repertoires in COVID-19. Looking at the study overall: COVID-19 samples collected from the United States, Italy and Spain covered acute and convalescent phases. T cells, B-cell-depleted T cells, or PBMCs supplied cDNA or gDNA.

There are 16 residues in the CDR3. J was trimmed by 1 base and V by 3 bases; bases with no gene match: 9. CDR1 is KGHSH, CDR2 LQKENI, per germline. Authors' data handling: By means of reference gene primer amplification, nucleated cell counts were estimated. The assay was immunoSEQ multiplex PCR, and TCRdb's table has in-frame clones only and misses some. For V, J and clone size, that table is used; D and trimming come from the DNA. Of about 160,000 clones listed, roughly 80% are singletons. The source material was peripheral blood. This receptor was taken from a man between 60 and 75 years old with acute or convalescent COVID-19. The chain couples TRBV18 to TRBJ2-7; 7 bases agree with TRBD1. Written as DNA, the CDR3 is TGTGCCAGCTCACCCTTAAAGGGGGCCGGTTCCTACGAGCAGTACTTC. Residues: CASSPLKGAGSYEQYF.